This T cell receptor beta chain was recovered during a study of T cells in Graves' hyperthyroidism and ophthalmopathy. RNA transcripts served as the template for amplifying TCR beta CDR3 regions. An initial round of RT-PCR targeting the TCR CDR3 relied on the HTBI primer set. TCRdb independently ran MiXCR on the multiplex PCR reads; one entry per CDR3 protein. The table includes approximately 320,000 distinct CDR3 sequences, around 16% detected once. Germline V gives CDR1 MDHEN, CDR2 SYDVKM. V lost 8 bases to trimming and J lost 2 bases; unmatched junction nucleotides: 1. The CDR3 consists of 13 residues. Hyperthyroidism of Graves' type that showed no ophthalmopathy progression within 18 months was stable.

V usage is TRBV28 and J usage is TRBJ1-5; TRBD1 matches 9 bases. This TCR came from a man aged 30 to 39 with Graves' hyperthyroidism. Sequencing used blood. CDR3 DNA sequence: TGTGCCAGCCGGGACAGGGGCAATCAGCCCCAGCATTTT. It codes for CASRDRGNQPQHF.